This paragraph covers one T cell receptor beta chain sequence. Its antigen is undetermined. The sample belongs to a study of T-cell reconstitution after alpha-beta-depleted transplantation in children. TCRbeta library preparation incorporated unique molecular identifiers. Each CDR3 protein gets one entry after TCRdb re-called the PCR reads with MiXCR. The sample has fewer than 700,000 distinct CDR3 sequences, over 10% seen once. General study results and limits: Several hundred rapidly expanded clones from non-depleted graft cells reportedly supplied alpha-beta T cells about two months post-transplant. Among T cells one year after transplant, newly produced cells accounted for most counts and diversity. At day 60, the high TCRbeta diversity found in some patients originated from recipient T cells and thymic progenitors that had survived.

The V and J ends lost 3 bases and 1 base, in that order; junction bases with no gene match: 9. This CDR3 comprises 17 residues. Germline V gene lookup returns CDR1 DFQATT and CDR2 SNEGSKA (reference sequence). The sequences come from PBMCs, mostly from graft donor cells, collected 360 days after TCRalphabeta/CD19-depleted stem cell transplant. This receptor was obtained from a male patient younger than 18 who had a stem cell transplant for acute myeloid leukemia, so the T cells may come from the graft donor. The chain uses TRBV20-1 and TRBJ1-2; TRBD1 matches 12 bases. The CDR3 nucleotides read TGCAGTGCTAGGTACCCCCGGGACAGGGGGCTTAACTATGGCTACACCTTC. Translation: CSARYPRDRGLNYGYTF.